A selection of T cell receptor beta chains follows, all from one sample in a study of T cells in Graves' hyperthyroidism and ophthalmopathy. TCRdb recomputed calls from the multiplex PCR reads with MiXCR, one row per CDR3 protein. Of approximately 600,000 distinct CDR3 sequences listed, 13% to 15% were seen once; the top ten hold roughly 7.1%. The sample comprised blood. These receptors were obtained from a woman under 30 with Graves' ophthalmopathy. CDR3s include the opening cysteine and the closing phenylalanine or tryptophan. A D gene is named only where the DNA matches it firmly. A row's size may be missing; if present it is once, few, many or a size class.

clone_size	v_call	j_call	d_call	cdr3_nt	cdr3_aa
-	TRBV4-1	TRBJ1-5	-	TGCGCCAGCAGCCAAGATAGGGTCACGGGGGTCGGCCAGCCCCAGCATTTT	CASSQDRVTGVGQPQHF
-	TRBV29-1	TRBJ1-6	-	TGCAGCGTTGACGGAGACTCCTATAATTCACCCCTCCACTTT	CSVDGDSYNSPLHF
many	TRBV28	TRBJ1-6	TRBD1	TGTGCCAGCGGTTTCCAGGACAGGGTGAGGTCACCCCTCCACTTT	CASGFQDRVRSPLHF
many	TRBV3-1	TRBJ2-3	-	TGTGCCAGCAGAGGAAGTGGGGCAGATACGCAGTATTTT	CASRGSGADTQYF
many	TRBV28	TRBJ2-1	-	TGTGCCACCCCCGGGACCGAAGCCAATGAGCAGTTCTTC	CATPGTEANEQFF
many	TRBV6-1	TRBJ2-7	TRBD2	TGTGCCAGCAGTTCGGGACTAGCGGTCTACGAGCAGTACTTC	CASSSGLAVYEQYF
-	TRBV2	TRBJ1-3	-	TGTGCCAGCAGGGGAAACACCATATATTTT	CASRGNTIYF
many	TRBV6-2/TRBV6-3	TRBJ2-1	TRBD2	TGTGCCAGCAGTTCTCGGACTAGCGGGAGCGCGTCCTACAATGAGCAGTTCTTC	CASSSRTSGSASYNEQFF
-	TRBV20-1	TRBJ2-1	-	TGCAGTCTTAGTGGGGGGGCTAGCGGTTCGAATGAGCAGTTCTTC	CSLSGGASGSNEQFF
many	TRBV20-1	TRBJ1-1	-	TGCAGTGGCGAAAGGACTGAAGCTTTCTTT	CSGERTEAFF
-	TRBV11-3	TRBJ2-3	TRBD2	TGTGCCAGCAGCTTACTAGCGGGAGGGCGAGATACGCAGTATTTT	CASSLLAGGRDTQYF
many	TRBV13	TRBJ2-7	TRBD2	TGTGCCAGCAGCTCCGGGACTAGAAGCTACGAGCAGTACTTC	CASSSGTRSYEQYF
-	TRBV11-3	TRBJ2-1	TRBD2	TGTGCCAGCACCTTGGGACTAGCGGTCTACAATGAGCAGTTCTTC	CASTLGLAVYNEQFF
-	TRBV28	TRBJ1-4	TRBD1	TGTGCCAGCTCTGAGGGACAGGGGACGACCGGAGGGGAAAAACTGTTTTTT	CASSEGQGTTGGEKLFF
many	TRBV28	TRBJ2-7	-	TGTGCCAGCAGTTTGGGAGGGCAGGGGACGGTCTACGAGCAGTACTTC	CASSLGGQGTVYEQYF
few	TRBV29-1	TRBJ2-7	TRBD2	TGCAGCGTTGGTCCTAGCGGGATATACGAGCAGTACTTC	CSVGPSGIYEQYF
many	TRBV12-3/TRBV12-4	TRBJ1-3	-	TGTGCCAGCAGTCCGGGACAAGGAGCGGGAAACACCATATATTTT	CASSPGQGAGNTIYF
many	TRBV24-1	TRBJ2-5	TRBD2	TGTGCCACCAGTGATGCGACTAGCGCTCAAGAGACCCAGTACTTC	CATSDATSAQETQYF
-	TRBV6-1	TRBJ2-2	TRBD2	TGTGCCAGCGGTAGCGGGAGCGACACCGGGGAGCTGTTTTTT	CASGSGSDTGELFF
many	TRBV12-3/TRBV12-4	TRBJ2-5	TRBD2	TGTGCCAGCAGTTTAGGGGGGCGGGGGGCCCAGTACTTC	CASSLGGRGAQYF
few	TRBV5-5	TRBJ1-2	TRBD1	TGTGCCAGCAGCTGGGGGACAGTTAACGGGGGCTACACCTTC	CASSWGTVNGGYTF
many	TRBV3-1	TRBJ2-7	TRBD1	TGTGCCAGCAGCCCATTCACCGGGGCGGACAGGGGGCCCGAGCAGTACTTC	CASSPFTGADRGPEQYF
many	TRBV15	TRBJ2-7	TRBD2	TGTGCCACCGAACTAGCGGGAGAGAACGAGCAGTACTTC	CATELAGENEQYF
-	TRBV5-4	TRBJ2-2	TRBD2	TGTGCCAGCAGCTTGGATGCACTAGCGGCGAACACCGGGGAGCTGTTTTTT	CASSLDALAANTGELFF
medium-sized	TRBV18	TRBJ2-7	TRBD2	TGTGCCAGCTCACCGACTAGCGCGTACGAGCAGTACTTC	CASSPTSAYEQYF
many	TRBV7-9	TRBJ2-7	TRBD1	TGTGCCAGCAGCCCGGAGCCGGGACAGTGGCTCTCCTACGAGCAGTACTTC	CASSPEPGQWLSYEQYF
many	TRBV4-2	TRBJ1-1	-	TGTGCCAGCAGCACGGGACCAGACGACTCTGAAGCTTTCTTT	CASSTGPDDSEAFF
many	TRBV5-1	TRBJ1-6	TRBD1	TGTGCCAGCAGTTTACAGGGGGATAATTCACCCCTCCACTTT	CASSLQGDNSPLHF
many	TRBV19	TRBJ2-1	-	TGTGCCAGTAGTATTGATACAGGGCACGATGAGCAGTTCTTC	CASSIDTGHDEQFF
many	TRBV20-1	TRBJ2-1	-	TGCAGTGCTAGTCCCCCGGACAGAGATACCTACAATGAGCAGTTCTTC	CSASPPDRDTYNEQFF
once	TRBV10-3	TRBJ2-1	-	TGTGCCATCAGAGCTTCCCGGGACCCCGAGGAGTTCTTC	CAIRASRDPEEFF